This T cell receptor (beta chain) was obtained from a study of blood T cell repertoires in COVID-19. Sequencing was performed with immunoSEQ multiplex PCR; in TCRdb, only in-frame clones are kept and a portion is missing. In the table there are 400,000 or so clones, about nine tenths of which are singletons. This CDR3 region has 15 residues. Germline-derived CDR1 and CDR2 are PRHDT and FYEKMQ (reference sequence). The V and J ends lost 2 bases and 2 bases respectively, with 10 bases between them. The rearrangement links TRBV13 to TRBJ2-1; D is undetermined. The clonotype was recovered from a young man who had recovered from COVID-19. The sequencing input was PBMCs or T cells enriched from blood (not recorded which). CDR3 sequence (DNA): TGTGCCAGCAGCTTAACAGTAAGCACCTACAATGAGCAGTTCTTC. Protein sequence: CASSLTVSTYNEQFF.